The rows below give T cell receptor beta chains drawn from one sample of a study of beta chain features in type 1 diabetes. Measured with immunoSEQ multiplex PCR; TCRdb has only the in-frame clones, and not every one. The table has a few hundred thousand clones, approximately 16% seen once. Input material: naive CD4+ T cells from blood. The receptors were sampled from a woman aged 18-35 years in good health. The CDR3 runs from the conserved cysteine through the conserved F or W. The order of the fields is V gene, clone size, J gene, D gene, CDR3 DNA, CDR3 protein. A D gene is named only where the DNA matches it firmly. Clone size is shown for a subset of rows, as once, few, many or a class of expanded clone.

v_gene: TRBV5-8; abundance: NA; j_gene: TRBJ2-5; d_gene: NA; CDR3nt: TGTGCCAGCAGGTTAAGGGGCCTCCAAGAGACCCAGTACTTC; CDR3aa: CASRLRGLQETQYF
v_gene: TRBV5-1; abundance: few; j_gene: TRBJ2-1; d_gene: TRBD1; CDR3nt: TGCGCCAGCAGCTTCCGGGACAGGGTGCGTGAGCAGTTCTTC; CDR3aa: CASSFRDRVREQFF
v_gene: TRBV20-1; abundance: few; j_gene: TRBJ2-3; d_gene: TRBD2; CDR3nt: TGCAGTGCACAGCGGGAGCATACGCAGTATTTT; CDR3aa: CSAQREHTQYF
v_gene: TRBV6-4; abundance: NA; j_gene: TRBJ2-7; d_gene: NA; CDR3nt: TGTGCCAGCAGTGACTCCCCTTTGTACTTC; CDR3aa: CASSDSPLYF
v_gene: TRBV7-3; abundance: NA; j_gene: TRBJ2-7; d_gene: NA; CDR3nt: TGTGCCAGCAGCTTTCGTCTGGTCGGGGAGCAGTACTTC; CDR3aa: CASSFRLVGEQYF
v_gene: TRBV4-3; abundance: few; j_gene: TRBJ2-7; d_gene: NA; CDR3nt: TGCGCCAGCAGCCGGGACACTGCCTACGAGCAGTACTTC; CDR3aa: CASSRDTAYEQYF
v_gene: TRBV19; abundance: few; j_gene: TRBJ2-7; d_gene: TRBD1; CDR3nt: TGTGCCAGTAGTATAGGACAGGGCTACGAGCAGTACTTC; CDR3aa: CASSIGQGYEQYF
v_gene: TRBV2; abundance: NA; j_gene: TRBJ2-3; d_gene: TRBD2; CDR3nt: TGTGCCAGCAGTGAACTGACTAGCGGGAGGGTAAATACGCAGTATTTT; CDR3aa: CASSELTSGRVNTQYF
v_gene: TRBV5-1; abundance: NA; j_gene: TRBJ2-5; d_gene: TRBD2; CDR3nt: TGCGCCAGCAGCTTACTAGCGGGAGTAGGAGAGACCCAGTACTTC; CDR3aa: CASSLLAGVGETQYF
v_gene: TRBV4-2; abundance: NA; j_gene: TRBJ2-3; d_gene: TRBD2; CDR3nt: TGTGCCAGCAGCCAAGATCGACTAGCAGGCACAGATACGCAGTATTTT; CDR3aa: CASSQDRLAGTDTQYF